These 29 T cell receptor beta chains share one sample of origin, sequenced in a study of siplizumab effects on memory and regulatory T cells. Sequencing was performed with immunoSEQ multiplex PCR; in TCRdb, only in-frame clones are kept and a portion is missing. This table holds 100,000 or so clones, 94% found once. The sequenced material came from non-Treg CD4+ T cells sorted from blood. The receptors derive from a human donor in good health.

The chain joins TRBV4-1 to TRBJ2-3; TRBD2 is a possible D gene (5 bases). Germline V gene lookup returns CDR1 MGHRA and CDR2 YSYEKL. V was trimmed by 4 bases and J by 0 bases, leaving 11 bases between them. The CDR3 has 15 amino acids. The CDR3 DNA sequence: TGCGCCAGCAGCCCCCTGGAGGTTAGCACAGATACGCAGTATTTT. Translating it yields CASSPLEVSTDTQYF.

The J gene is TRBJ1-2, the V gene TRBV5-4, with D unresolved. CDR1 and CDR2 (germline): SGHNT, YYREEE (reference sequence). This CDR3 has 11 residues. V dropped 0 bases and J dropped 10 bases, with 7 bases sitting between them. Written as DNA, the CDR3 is TGTGCCAGCAGCTTGGGGGTTCTCTACACCTTC. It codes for CASSLGVLYTF.

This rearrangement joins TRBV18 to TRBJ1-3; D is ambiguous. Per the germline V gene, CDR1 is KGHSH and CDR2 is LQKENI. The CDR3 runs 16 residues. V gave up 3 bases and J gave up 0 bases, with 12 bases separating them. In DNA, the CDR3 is TGTGCCAGCTCACCTCCCGGCAGGTCCTCTGGAAACACCATATATTTT. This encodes CASSPPGRSSGNTIYF.

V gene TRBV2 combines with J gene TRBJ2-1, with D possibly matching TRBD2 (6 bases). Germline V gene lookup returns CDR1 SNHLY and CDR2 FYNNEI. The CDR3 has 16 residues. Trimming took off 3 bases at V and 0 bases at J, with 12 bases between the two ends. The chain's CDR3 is CASSEGGRDSYNEQFF. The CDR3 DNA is TGTGCCAGCAGTGAGGGGGGTCGGGACTCCTACAATGAGCAGTTCTTC.

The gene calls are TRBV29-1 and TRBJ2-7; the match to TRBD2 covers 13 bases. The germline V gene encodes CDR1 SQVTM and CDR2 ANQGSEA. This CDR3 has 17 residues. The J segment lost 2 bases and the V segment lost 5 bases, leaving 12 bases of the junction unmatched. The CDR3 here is CSVQTPGTSGNPYEQYF. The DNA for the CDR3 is TGCAGCGTTCAAACCCCTGGGACTAGCGGGAACCCCTACGAGCAGTACTTC.

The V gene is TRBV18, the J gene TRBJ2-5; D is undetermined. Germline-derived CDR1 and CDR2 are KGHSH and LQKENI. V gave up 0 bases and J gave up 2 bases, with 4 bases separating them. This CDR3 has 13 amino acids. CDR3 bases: TGTGCCAGCTCACCACCCATTCAAGAGACCCAGTACTTC. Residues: CASSPPIQETQYF.

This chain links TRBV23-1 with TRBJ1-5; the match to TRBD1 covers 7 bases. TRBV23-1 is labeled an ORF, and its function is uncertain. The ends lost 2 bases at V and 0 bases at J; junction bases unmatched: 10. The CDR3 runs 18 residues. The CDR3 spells CASSQRDSHFYSNQPQHF. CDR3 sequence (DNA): TGCGCCAGCAGTCAACGGGACAGCCACTTCTATAGCAATCAGCCCCAGCATTTT.

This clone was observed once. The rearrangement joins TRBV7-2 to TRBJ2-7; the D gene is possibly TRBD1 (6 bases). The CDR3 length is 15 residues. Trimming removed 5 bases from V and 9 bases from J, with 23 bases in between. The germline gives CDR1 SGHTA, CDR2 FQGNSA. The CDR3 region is CASSPDGTSPVGQYF. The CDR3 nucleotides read TGTGCCAGCAGCCCGGACGGGACATCCCCCGTGGGGCAGTACTTC. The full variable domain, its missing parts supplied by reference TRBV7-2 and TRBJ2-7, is GAGVSQSPSNKVTEKGKDVELRCDPISGHTALYWYRQSLGQGLEFLIYFQGNSAPDKSGLPSDRFSAERTGGSVSTLTIQRTQQEDSAVYLCASSPDGTSPVGQYFGPGTRLTVT.

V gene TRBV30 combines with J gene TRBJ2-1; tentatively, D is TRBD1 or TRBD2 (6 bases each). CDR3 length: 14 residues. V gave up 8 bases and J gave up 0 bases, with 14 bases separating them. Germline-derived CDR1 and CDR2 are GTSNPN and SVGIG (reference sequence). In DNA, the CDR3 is TGTGCCCAGGGGCGGGATATCTCCTACAATGAGCAGTTCTTC. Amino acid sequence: CAQGRDISYNEQFF. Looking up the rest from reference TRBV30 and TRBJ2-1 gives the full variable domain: SQTIHQWPATLVQPVGSPLSLECTVEGTSNPNLYWYRQAAGRGLQLLFYSVGIGQISSEVPQNLSASRPQDRQFILSSKKLLLSDSGFYLCAQGRDISYNEQFFGPGTRLTVL.

CDR3 protein: CASSPGARGPNQPQHF. The DNA of the CDR3 is TGTGCCAGCTCACCAGGGGCCAGGGGCCCCAATCAGCCCCAGCATTTT. The chain is built from TRBV18 and TRBJ1-5; possible D gene TRBD1, 6 bases. This CDR3 region has 16 residues. The V gene's germline CDR1 is KGHSH and CDR2 LQKENI. Trimming stripped 2 bases from V and 3 bases from J, with 14 bases between.

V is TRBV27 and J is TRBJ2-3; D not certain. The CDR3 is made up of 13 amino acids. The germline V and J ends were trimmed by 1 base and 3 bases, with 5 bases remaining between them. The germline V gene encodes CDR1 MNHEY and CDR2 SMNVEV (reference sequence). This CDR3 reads CASSLWGTDTQYF. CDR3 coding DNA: TGTGCCAGCAGTTTATGGGGTACAGATACGCAGTATTTT.

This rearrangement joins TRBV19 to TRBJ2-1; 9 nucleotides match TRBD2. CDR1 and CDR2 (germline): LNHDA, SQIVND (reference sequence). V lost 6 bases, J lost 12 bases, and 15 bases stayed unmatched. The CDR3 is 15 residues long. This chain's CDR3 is CASSTGTSSTSPQFF. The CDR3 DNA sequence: TGTGCCAGTAGCACCGGGACTAGCAGTACAAGTCCGCAGTTCTTC.

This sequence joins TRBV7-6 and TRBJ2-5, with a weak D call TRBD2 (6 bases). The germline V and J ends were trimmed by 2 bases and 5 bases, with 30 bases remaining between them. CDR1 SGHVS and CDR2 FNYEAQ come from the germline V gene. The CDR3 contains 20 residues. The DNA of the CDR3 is TGTGCCAGCAGCTTACGGGTCGGGATGTTTGCGGGACCGACCACGGAGACCCAGTACTTC. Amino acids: CASSLRVGMFAGPTTETQYF.

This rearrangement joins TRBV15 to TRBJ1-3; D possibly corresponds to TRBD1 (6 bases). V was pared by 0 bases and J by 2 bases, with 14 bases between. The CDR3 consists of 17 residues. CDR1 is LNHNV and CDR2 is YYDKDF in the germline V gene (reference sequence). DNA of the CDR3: TGTGCCACCAGCAGAGATCGAGGGACAACAACTGGAAACACCATATATTTT. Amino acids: CATSRDRGTTTGNTIYF.

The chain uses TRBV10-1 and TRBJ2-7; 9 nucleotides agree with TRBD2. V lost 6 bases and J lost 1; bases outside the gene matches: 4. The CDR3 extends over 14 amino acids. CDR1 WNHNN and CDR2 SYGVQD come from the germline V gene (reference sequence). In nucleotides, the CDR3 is TGCGCCAGCAGCCCTAGCGGGGATTCCTACGAGCAGTACTTC. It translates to CASSPSGDSYEQYF.

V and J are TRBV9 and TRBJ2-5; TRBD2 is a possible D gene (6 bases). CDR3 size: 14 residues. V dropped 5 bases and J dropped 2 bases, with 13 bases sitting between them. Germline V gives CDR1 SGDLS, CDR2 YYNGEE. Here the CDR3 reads CASSLGRTQETQYF. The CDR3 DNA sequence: TGTGCCAGCAGTCTGGGGAGGACTCAAGAGACCCAGTACTTC.

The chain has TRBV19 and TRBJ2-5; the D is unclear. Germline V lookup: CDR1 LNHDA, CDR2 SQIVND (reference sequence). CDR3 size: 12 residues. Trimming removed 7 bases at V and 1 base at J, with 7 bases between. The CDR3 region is CASIGSQETQYF. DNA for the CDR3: TGTGCCAGTATCGGCTCCCAAGAGACCCAGTACTTC.

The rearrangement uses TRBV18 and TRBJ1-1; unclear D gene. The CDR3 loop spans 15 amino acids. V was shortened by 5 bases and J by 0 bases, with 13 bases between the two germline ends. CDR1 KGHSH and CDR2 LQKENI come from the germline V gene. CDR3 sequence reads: CASSSNSNMNTEAFF. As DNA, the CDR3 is TGTGCCAGCTCATCTAACAGCAACATGAACACTGAAGCTTTCTTT.

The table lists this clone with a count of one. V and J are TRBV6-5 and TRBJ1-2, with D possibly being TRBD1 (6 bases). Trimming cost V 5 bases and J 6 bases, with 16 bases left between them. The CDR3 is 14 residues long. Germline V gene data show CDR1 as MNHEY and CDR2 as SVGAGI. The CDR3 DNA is TGTGCCAGCAGTAAAAACATCCAGGGGCATGGCTACACCTTC. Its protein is CASSKNIQGHGYTF.

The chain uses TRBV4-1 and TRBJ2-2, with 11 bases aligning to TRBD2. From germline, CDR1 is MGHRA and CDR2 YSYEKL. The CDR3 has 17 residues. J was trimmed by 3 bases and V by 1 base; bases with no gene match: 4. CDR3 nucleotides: TGCGCCAGCAGCCAAGTACTAGCGGGAGTTGACACCGGGGAGCTGTTTTTT. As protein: CASSQVLAGVDTGELFF.

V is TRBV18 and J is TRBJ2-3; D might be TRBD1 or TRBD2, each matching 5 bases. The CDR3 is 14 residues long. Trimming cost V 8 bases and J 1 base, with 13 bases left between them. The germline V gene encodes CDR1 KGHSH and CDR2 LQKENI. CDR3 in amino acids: CASGTSGGTDTQYF. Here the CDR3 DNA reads TGTGCCAGCGGGACCAGCGGTGGCACAGATACGCAGTATTTT. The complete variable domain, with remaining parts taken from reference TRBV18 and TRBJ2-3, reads NAGVMQNPRHLVRRRGQEARLRCSPMKGHSHVYWYRQLPEEGLKFMVYLQKENIIDESGMPKERFSAEFPKEGPSILRIQQVVRGDSAAYFCASGTSGGTDTQYFGPGTRLTVL.

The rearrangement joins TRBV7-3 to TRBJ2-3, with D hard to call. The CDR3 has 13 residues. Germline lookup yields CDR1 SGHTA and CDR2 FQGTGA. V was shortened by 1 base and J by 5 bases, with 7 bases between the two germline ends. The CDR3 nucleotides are TGTGCCAGCAGCTTAATGCGGTTAGATACGCAGTATTTT. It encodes CASSLMRLDTQYF.

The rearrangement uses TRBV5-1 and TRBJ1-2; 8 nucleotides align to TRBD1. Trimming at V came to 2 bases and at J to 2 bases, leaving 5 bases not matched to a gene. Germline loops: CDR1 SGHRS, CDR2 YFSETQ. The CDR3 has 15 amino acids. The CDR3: CASSFTGTGNYGYTF. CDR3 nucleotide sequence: TGCGCCAGCAGCTTCACCGGGACAGGAAACTATGGCTACACCTTC. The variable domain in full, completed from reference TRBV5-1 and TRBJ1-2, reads KAGVTQTPRYLIKTRGQQVTLSCSPISGHRSVSWYQQTPGQGLQFLFEYFSETQRNKGNFPGRFSGRQFSNSRSEMNVSTLELGDSALYLCASSFTGTGNYGYTFGSGTRLTVV.

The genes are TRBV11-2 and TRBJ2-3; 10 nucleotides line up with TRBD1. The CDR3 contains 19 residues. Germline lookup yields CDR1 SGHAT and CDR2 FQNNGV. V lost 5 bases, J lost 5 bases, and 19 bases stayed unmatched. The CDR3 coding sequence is TGTGCCAGCAGCGTCCGGGACAGGGGTCGTATTAGTCGAGGAGATACGCAGTATTTT. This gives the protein CASSVRDRGRISRGDTQYF.

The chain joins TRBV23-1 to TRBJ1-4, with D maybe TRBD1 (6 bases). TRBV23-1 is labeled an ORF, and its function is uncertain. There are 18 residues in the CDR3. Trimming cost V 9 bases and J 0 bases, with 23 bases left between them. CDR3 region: CASQMTGTANATNEKLFF. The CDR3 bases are TGCGCCAGTCAGATGACAGGTACCGCGAATGCAACTAATGAAAAACTGTTTTTT.

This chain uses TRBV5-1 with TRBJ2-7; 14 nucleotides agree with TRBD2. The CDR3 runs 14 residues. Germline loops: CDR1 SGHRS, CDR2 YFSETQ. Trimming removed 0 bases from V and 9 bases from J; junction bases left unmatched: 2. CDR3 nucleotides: TGCGCCAGCAGCTTGGGAGGACTAGCGGGAGGGCAGTACTTC. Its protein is CASSLGGLAGGQYF.

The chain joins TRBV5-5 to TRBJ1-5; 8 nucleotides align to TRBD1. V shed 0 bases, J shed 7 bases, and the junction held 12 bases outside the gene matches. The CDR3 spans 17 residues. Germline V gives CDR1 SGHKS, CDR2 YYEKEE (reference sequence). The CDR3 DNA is TGTGCCAGCAGCTTGGACCTAAAGGACAGGGTGGGACAGCCCCAGCATTTT. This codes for CASSLDLKDRVGQPQHF.

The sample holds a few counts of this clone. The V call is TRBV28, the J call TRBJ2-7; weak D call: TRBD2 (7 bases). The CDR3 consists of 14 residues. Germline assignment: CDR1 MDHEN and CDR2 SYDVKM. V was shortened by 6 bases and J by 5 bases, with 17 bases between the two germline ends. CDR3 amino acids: CASSPGGAVDEQYF. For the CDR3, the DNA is TGTGCCAGCAGCCCGGGGGGCGCGGTCGACGAGCAGTACTTC.

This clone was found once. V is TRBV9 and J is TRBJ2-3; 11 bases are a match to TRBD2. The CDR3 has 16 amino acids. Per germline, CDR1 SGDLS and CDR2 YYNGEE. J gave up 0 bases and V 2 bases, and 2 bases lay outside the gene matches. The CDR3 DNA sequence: TGTGCCAGCAGCGTCATAGCGGGAGGGAGCACAGATACGCAGTATTTT. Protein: CASSVIAGGSTDTQYF.